The present T cell receptor (beta chain) was sequenced within a study of post-analysis software for immune sequencing data. This clonotype was counted ten times or more. Its antigen remains unknown. This CDR3 spans 12 amino acids. The germline CDR1 and CDR2 sequences are MNHEY and SVGAGI. V was pared by 7 bases and J by 0 bases, with 6 bases between. TCR beta cDNA libraries had unique molecular identifiers. The T cell input of about 0.9 to 10 million gave around 450,000 cDNA molecules. TCRdb passed the PCR reads through MiXCR, listing each CDR3 protein once. In the table there are approximately 250,000 distinct CDR3 sequences, roughly a third of which are singletons. Study outcomes and limitations: Strong co-clustering by F measure was seen for same-batch samples. Multiple sclerosis patients had significantly lower normalized Chao1 diversity than controls. The five TRBV segments detected at higher frequency in patients than in controls included TRBV5-6, TRBV5-1 and TRBV20-1.

The J gene is TRBJ1-1, the V gene TRBV6-5; D not certain. The material sequenced was blood. This receptor was obtained from a girl aged 5 to 17 with multiple sclerosis. The CDR3: CASNLLNTEAFF. CDR3 DNA sequence: TGTGCCAGCAATCTGCTGAACACTGAAGCTTTCTTT.